The 21 T cell receptor beta chains in this list originate from one sample, sequenced in a study of memory CD4+ T cells and cytomegalovirus serostatus. Using immunoSEQ multiplex PCR, the repertoire was profiled, and TCRdb retains in-frame clones only, with some absent. Of about 92,000 clones listed, about four fifths are singletons. Single viable CD3+CD4+CD8-CD45RO+ cells were sorted as the memory CD4+ T cells. The sequenced sample was memory CD4+ T cells from blood. The receptors were gathered from an adult in good health and CMV-seropositive.

V is TRBV9 and J is TRBJ2-1, with a tentative D call TRBD2 (5 bases). In germline, CDR1 is SGDLS, CDR2 YYNGEE. CDR3 size: 11 residues. With 4 bases removed from V and 12 bases from J, the gap between germline ends came to 11 bases. The CDR3 nucleotides read TGTGCCAGCAGCACCGGAGGATTGCAGTTCTTC. As protein: CASSTGGLQFF.

The chain uses TRBV19 and TRBJ2-3; possibly TRBD1 for D (6 bases). The CDR3 extends over 14 amino acids. Germline V gene data show CDR1 as LNHDA and CDR2 as SQIVND (reference sequence). V was clipped by 4 bases and J by 2 bases, with 10 bases between them. The CDR3 DNA is TGTGCCAGTAGTAATCAGGGGAACACAGATACGCAGTATTTT. Amino acids: CASSNQGNTDTQYF.

The gene calls are TRBV7-8 and TRBJ2-1, with TRBD1 matching over 8 bases. V lost 5 bases and J lost 3; bases outside the gene matches: 12. The CDR3 spans 17 residues. The germline V gene encodes CDR1 SGHVS and CDR2 FQNEAQ. The CDR3 is CASSPPGDRGYYNEQFF. CDR3 nucleotides: TGTGCCAGCAGCCCCCCAGGTGACAGGGGATACTACAATGAGCAGTTCTTC.

This clone has just a few counts. The rearrangement uses TRBV2 and TRBJ2-1; D is unclear. The germline V and J ends were trimmed by 7 bases and 5 bases, with 6 bases remaining between them. There are 11 residues in the CDR3. The V gene's germline CDR1 is SNHLY and CDR2 FYNNEI. The CDR3 sequence is CASIYHNEQFF. In nucleotides, the CDR3 is TGTGCCAGCATATACCACAATGAGCAGTTCTTC.

The chain employs TRBV10-2 and TRBJ2-1; weak D call: TRBD1 (7 bases). Per germline, CDR1 WSHSY and CDR2 SAAADI. The V end was cut by 6 bases, the J end by 6 bases, with 18 bases between. The CDR3 length is 15 residues. CDR3 nucleotides: TGCGCCAGCAGGCGGGGACAGAACCTTGTCAATGAGCAGTTCTTC. Its protein product is CASRRGQNLVNEQFF.

In this sample, this clone turned up a few times. The chain carries TRBV10-1 and TRBJ1-5, with no clear D. Per the germline V gene, CDR1 is WNHNN and CDR2 is SYGVQD (reference sequence). This CDR3 contains 16 residues. V was clipped by 0 bases and J by 3 bases, with 12 bases between them. The CDR3 loop is CASSESWLANNQPQHF. The CDR3 nucleotides are TGCGCCAGCAGTGAGTCGTGGCTGGCAAACAATCAGCCCCAGCATTTT.

This chain links TRBV29-1 with TRBJ1-1, with D maybe TRBD1 (5 bases). The CDR3 is made up of 13 amino acids. Germline V gene data show CDR1 as SQVTM and CDR2 as ANQGSEA. V lost 6 bases and J lost 1, with 12 bases in between. The CDR3 protein is CSVARGENTEAFF. CDR3 DNA: TGCAGCGTAGCTAGAGGGGAGAACACTGAAGCTTTCTTT.

CDR3 residues: CASSFLTSTGELFF. CDR3 coding DNA: TGCGCCAGCAGCTTTCTCACTAGCACCGGGGAGCTGTTTTTT. V gene TRBV5-1 combines with J gene TRBJ2-2, with D possibly being TRBD2 (5 bases). The germline V gene has CDR1 SGHRS and CDR2 YFSETQ. This CDR3 has 14 amino acids. V lost 2 bases to trimming and J lost 4 bases, with 9 bases between them.

The V call is TRBV6-1, the J call TRBJ1-1; a weak D match, TRBD1 (6 bases). Germline CDR1 and CDR2: MNHNS and SASEGT. This CDR3 spans 11 amino acids. The V gene lost 5 bases and the J gene lost 10 bases, with 11 bases spanning the gap. DNA of the CDR3: TGTGCCAGCAGTTACGAGGGGGTAGCTTTCTTT. This sequence encodes CASSYEGVAFF.

The chain joins TRBV7-9 to TRBJ2-7; 7 positions match TRBD2. Trimming at V came to 1 base and at J to 0 bases, leaving 9 bases not matched to a gene. This CDR3 region has 17 residues. Germline CDR1 SEHNR, CDR2 FQNEAQ (reference sequence). CDR3 bases: TGTGCCAGCAGCTTAGGGGGAGGGACGGTGAGCTCCTACGAGCAGTACTTC. Its translation: CASSLGGGTVSSYEQYF.

The chain employs TRBV7-2 and TRBJ2-7; D is unresolved. Per the germline V gene, CDR1 is SGHTA and CDR2 is FQGNSA. V was pared by 9 bases and J by 0 bases, with 6 bases between. The CDR3 runs 11 residues. This CDR3 is CASTSSYEQYF. The CDR3 DNA reads TGTGCCAGTACCAGCTCCTACGAGCAGTACTTC.

This clone came up a few times. V and J are TRBV7-3 and TRBJ1-3; 7 nucleotides line up with TRBD1. Per germline, CDR1 SGHTA and CDR2 FQGTGA. The CDR3 contains 14 residues. V shed 5 bases, J shed 0 bases, and the junction held 1 base outside the gene matches. The CDR3 sequence: CASSPGGSGNTIYF. CDR3 coding DNA: TGTGCCAGCAGCCCAGGGGGCTCTGGAAACACCATATATTTT.

The chain joins TRBV27 to TRBJ1-4; no clear D gene. Germline V CDR1 and CDR2: MNHEY, SMNVEV (reference sequence). Trimming stripped 7 bases from V and 0 bases from J, with 6 bases between. The CDR3 length is 13 residues. CDR3 sequence: CASTRATNEKLFF. The CDR3 nucleotides read TGTGCCAGCACCCGGGCAACTAATGAAAAACTGTTTTTT.

This clone was counted between two and nine times. The chain recombines TRBV2 with TRBJ2-7; a weak D match, TRBD1 (5 bases). Germline CDR1 SNHLY, CDR2 FYNNEI. Trimming pared 10 bases from V and 5 bases from J, leaving 12 bases between. This CDR3 spans 11 amino acids. CDR3 residues: CATSAGHEQYF. CDR3 in DNA: TGTGCCACCTCGGCAGGGCACGAGCAGTACTTC.

The chain joins TRBV27 to TRBJ2-5, with 12 bases fitting TRBD2. This CDR3 has 19 residues. With 1 base clipped from V and 5 bases from J, the junction kept 14 bases outside the gene matches. CDR1 is MNHEY and CDR2 is SMNVEV in the germline V gene (reference sequence). This CDR3 is CASSLFKASGRARRETQYF. The CDR3 bases are TGTGCCAGCAGTTTATTCAAGGCTAGCGGGAGGGCACGGAGGGAGACCCAGTACTTC.

The chain is built from TRBV6-4 and TRBJ2-1, with 14 bases identical to TRBD2. The V and J ends lost 5 bases and 7 bases, in that order; junction bases with no gene match: 13. The CDR3 sequence is 18 residues long. Per germline, CDR1 MRHNA and CDR2 SNTAGT. CDR3 region: CASSYGTSGSGSFNEQFF. The CDR3 DNA is TGTGCCAGCAGTTACGGGACTAGCGGGAGCGGGTCTTTTAATGAGCAGTTCTTC.

CDR3 sequence: CASSLSGLHAYEQYF. In nucleotides, the CDR3 is TGTGCCAGCAGCCTTAGCGGTCTACACGCCTACGAGCAGTACTTC. The chain is built from TRBV5-6 and TRBJ2-7, with a tentative D call TRBD2 (6 bases). Germline loops: CDR1 SGHDT, CDR2 YYEEEE. V was clipped by 4 bases and J by 2 bases, with 16 bases between them. The CDR3 is made up of 15 amino acids.

The rearrangement links TRBV5-1 to TRBJ2-3, with no clear D. V dropped 0 bases and J dropped 4 bases, with 9 bases sitting between them. CDR1 is SGHRS and CDR2 is YFSETQ in the germline V gene. The CDR3 runs to 14 residues. The CDR3 sequence is CASSLGGFPDTQYF. In nucleotides, the CDR3 is TGCGCCAGCAGCTTGGGGGGATTTCCAGATACGCAGTATTTT.

The chain carries TRBV7-8 and TRBJ2-7; 10 bases line up with TRBD2. V shed 3 bases, J shed 2 bases, and the junction held 4 bases outside the gene matches. The V gene's germline CDR1 is SGHVS and CDR2 FQNEAQ. CDR3 length: 15 residues. The CDR3 spells CASSLRTSGPYEQYF. Here the CDR3 DNA reads TGTGCCAGCAGCTTGAGGACTAGCGGCCCCTACGAGCAGTACTTC. The full variable domain, rest sourced from reference TRBV7-8 and TRBJ2-7, is GAGVSQSPRYKVAKRGQDVALRCDPISGHVSLFWYQQALGQGPEFLTYFQNEAQLDKSGLPSDRFFAERPEGSVSTLKIQRTQQEDSAVYLCASSLRTSGPYEQYFGPGTRLTVT.

This sequence joins TRBV2 and TRBJ1-5, with a tentative D call TRBD1 (6 bases). The V gene lost 7 bases and the J gene lost 5 bases, with 12 bases spanning the gap. The CDR3 runs 13 residues. Per the germline V gene, CDR1 is SNHLY and CDR2 is FYNNEI. The CDR3 spells CASKGQNYQPQHF. DNA for the CDR3: TGTGCCAGCAAGGGACAAAATTATCAGCCCCAGCATTTT.

The CDR3 DNA follows: TGTGCCAGTAGTAACTCTCGGGGCGCAGGGCTCTATGGCTACACCTTC. Residues: CASSNSRGAGLYGYTF. V gene TRBV19 combines with J gene TRBJ1-2; a possible D gene is TRBD1 (5 bases). CDR3 length: 16 amino acids. Germline loops: CDR1 LNHDA, CDR2 SQIVND (reference sequence). V lost 4 bases and J 4 bases, leaving 19 bases between the germline ends.